These 22 T cell receptor beta chains were all obtained from the same sample, sequenced in a study of CD8 T cells in Susac syndrome. A quantity of roughly 0.5 to 1 ug RNA underwent reverse transcription using random hexamers. Each CDR3 protein is one row after TCRdb ran MiXCR on the immunoSEQ multiplex PCR reads. The sample lists about 190,000 distinct CDR3 sequences, around 93% seen once, with around 0.16% in the top ten. The sample comprised CD8+ T cells from PBMCs. These receptors came from a human donor with Susac syndrome.

The CDR3 is CASSLTGGGETQYF. CDR3 nucleotides: TGTGCCAGCAGTTTAACAGGGGGCGGAGAGACCCAGTACTTC. V is TRBV27 and J is TRBJ2-5, with 9 bases identical to TRBD1. This CDR3 is built from 14 residues. Germline CDR1 MNHEY, CDR2 SMNVEV (reference sequence). After removal of 2 bases from V and 4 bases from J, the junction contained 2 bases not matched to a gene.

The J gene is TRBJ1-2, the V gene TRBV7-3; D may be TRBD1 (6 bases). Germline V gene data show CDR1 as SGHTA and CDR2 as FQGTGA. The CDR3 contains 14 residues. V lost 6 bases and J 6 bases, leaving 17 bases between the germline ends. The CDR3, as DNA: TGTGCCAGCAGTACAGGGAGAGGGGGTGATGGCTACACCTTC. Its protein product is CASSTGRGGDGYTF.

This rearrangement joins TRBV5-1 to TRBJ1-1; unclear D gene. Germline CDR1 reads SGHRS; CDR2 reads YFSETQ. Trimming removed 4 bases from V and 4 bases from J, with 11 bases in between. The CDR3 has 13 amino acids. CDR3 in amino acids: CASSTKPSTEAFF. The CDR3 DNA sequence: TGCGCCAGCAGCACCAAACCTAGCACTGAAGCTTTCTTT.

This chain uses TRBV15 with TRBJ1-5, with TRBD1 as a possible D gene (6 bases). Between the trimmed V and J ends, which lost 5 bases and 2 bases, there was a span of 13 bases. CDR3 length: 15 amino acids. Germline CDR1 LNHNV, CDR2 YYDKDF (reference sequence). CDR3 nucleotides: TGTGCCACCAGCCGAGGGGGAACTGGCAATCAGCCCCAGCATTTT. Translation gives CATSRGGTGNQPQHF.

The chain combines TRBV5-4 with TRBJ2-1; TRBD2 is a possible D gene (6 bases). The CDR3 consists of 14 residues. Germline lookup yields CDR1 SGHNT and CDR2 YYREEE (reference sequence). The germline V and J ends were trimmed by 6 bases and 6 bases, with 16 bases remaining between them. The CDR3 sequence is CASIGTLESNEQFF. For the CDR3, the DNA is TGTGCCAGCATCGGGACTCTGGAGTCCAATGAGCAGTTCTTC.

CDR3 nucleotide sequence: TGTGCCAGCAGCTTCATCAGGGGAAGATCCTACGAGCAGTACTTC. Translating it yields CASSFIRGRSYEQYF. The chain couples TRBV7-3 to TRBJ2-7; a possible D gene is TRBD1 (6 bases). CDR1 and CDR2 (germline): SGHTA, FQGTGA. This CDR3 contains 15 residues. The germline V and J ends were trimmed by 3 bases and 1 base, with 13 bases remaining between them.

The J gene is TRBJ1-2, the V gene TRBV11-2; D not certain. V gave up 4 bases and J gave up 6 bases, with 21 bases separating them. CDR1 and CDR2 from the germline V gene are SGHAT and FQNNGV. There are 16 residues in the CDR3. The CDR3 DNA reads as TGTGCCAGCAGCTCCCGCGGGATCAGAGGAATGGATGGCTACACCTTC. It codes for CASSSRGIRGMDGYTF.

This rearrangement joins TRBV30 to TRBJ1-2; tentatively, D is TRBD1 (6 bases). The CDR3 spans 14 residues. The germline gives CDR1 GTSNPN, CDR2 SVGIG (reference sequence). Trimming stripped 2 bases from V and 7 bases from J, with 17 bases between. The CDR3 coding sequence is TGTGCCTGGAGTCATACAGGGAGTTTTTTTGGCTACACCTTC. This sequence encodes CAWSHTGSFFGYTF.

This clonotype showed up just once. The V gene is TRBV25-1, the J gene TRBJ2-7; no definite D call. The CDR3 has 11 amino acids. The V end was cut by 3 bases, the J end by 3 bases, with 3 bases between. The germline V gene encodes CDR1 MGHDK and CDR2 SYGVNS. The CDR3 spells CASSENYEQYF. The CDR3 coding sequence is TGTGCCAGCAGTGAGAACTACGAGCAGTACTTC.

V usage is TRBV24-1 and J usage is TRBJ1-5, with D perhaps matching TRBD1 (5 bases). CDR1 is KGHDR and CDR2 is SFDVKD in the germline V gene. V lost 4 bases and J lost 2, with 17 bases in between. CDR3 size: 17 residues. CDR3 nucleotides: TGTGCCACCAGTGAAGGGTCAGCCTCGGGGGGCAATCAGCCCCAGCATTTT. It codes for CATSEGSASGGNQPQHF.

This clonotype has only a few counts. This rearrangement joins TRBV25-1 to TRBJ1-4; TRBD1 might be the D (6 bases). The CDR3 extends over 13 amino acids. With 5 bases removed from V and 8 bases from J, the gap between germline ends came to 12 bases. From germline, CDR1 is MGHDK and CDR2 SYGVNS. CDR3 loop: CASSLPGDEKLFF. The CDR3 DNA reads as TGTGCCAGCAGTCTGCCAGGGGACGAAAAACTGTTTTTT.

CDR3 coding DNA: TGTGCCAGCGGGAAAAGGGGCCAAGAGACCCAGTACTTC. Its translation is CASGKRGQETQYF. The V call is TRBV6-5, the J call TRBJ2-5, with D maybe TRBD1 (5 bases). The V and J ends lost 8 bases and 1 base respectively, with 11 bases between them. The germline CDR1 and CDR2 sequences are MNHEY and SVGAGI. The CDR3 has 13 amino acids.

This clonotype occurred once. In nucleotides, the CDR3 is TGTGCCAGCAGTGACTCGGTGCGGGGGGCTGCGCCCCAGCATTTT. This translates into CASSDSVRGAAPQHF. This sequence joins TRBV6-4 and TRBJ1-5; a possible D gene is TRBD1 (6 bases). Trimming removed 0 bases at V and 9 bases at J, with 15 bases between. The CDR3 is made up of 15 amino acids. Germline CDR1 is MRHNA and CDR2 is SNTAGT.

The chain uses TRBV2 and TRBJ1-1, with 7 bases fitting TRBD1. CDR3 length: 12 amino acids. From germline, CDR1 is SNHLY and CDR2 FYNNEI. Germline trimming cut 8 bases from V and 4 bases from J; bases unmatched to any gene: 4. The CDR3 protein is CASPDRVTEAFF. CDR3 nucleotide sequence: TGTGCCAGCCCAGACAGGGTCACTGAAGCTTTCTTT.

The DNA of the CDR3 is TGTGCCACCAGTGACTTACAGGGGTCGCACTATGGCTACACCTTC. Translated, it gives CATSDLQGSHYGYTF. The chain employs TRBV24-1 and TRBJ1-2, with 7 bases lining up with TRBD1. Germline CDR1 KGHDR, CDR2 SFDVKD. The CDR3 consists of 15 residues. The V segment lost 4 bases and the J segment 3 bases; nucleotides outside the gene matches: 7.

The rearrangement links TRBV18 to TRBJ2-7; D is ambiguous. CDR1 KGHSH and CDR2 LQKENI come from the germline V gene. V gave up 2 bases and J gave up 4 bases, with 18 bases separating them. This CDR3 is 16 amino acids long. The CDR3 DNA reads TGTGCCAGCTCACCAACCGATTCTATCCGCCCTTACGAGCAGTACTTC. It translates to CASSPTDSIRPYEQYF. The full variable domain, rest sourced from reference TRBV18 and TRBJ2-7, is NAGVMQNPRHLVRRRGQEARLRCSPMKGHSHVYWYRQLPEEGLKFMVYLQKENIIDESGMPKERFSAEFPKEGPSILRIQQVVRGDSAAYFCASSPTDSIRPYEQYFGPGTRLTVT.

The gene calls are TRBV3-1 and TRBJ2-2; D gene uncertain. CDR3 length: 14 residues. V was cut by 3 bases and J by 6 bases, with 11 bases left in between. Germline CDR1 reads LGHDT; CDR2 reads YNNKEL (reference sequence). In DNA, the CDR3 is TGTGCCAGCAGCCACCCAGGAGAGGCCGGGGAGCTGTTTTTT. Translated: CASSHPGEAGELFF.

J is TRBJ2-3 and V is TRBV9; no definite D call. V gave up 1 base and J gave up 2 bases, with 11 bases separating them. Germline V lookup: CDR1 SGDLS, CDR2 YYNGEE. This CDR3 has 15 amino acids. The CDR3 nucleotides read TGTGCCAGCAGCGTAAAGGCCCCTCACACAGATACGCAGTATTTT. Translating it yields CASSVKAPHTDTQYF.

The gene calls are TRBV5-4 and TRBJ2-6, with no clear D. Germline CDR1 SGHNT, CDR2 YYREEE (reference sequence). The germline V and J ends were trimmed by 2 bases and 0 bases, with 9 bases remaining between them. This CDR3 is built from 16 residues. The DNA of the CDR3 is TGTGCCAGCAGCTTTGGCCTCAACTCTGGGGCCAACGTCCTGACTTTC. Translation gives CASSFGLNSGANVLTF.

This chain links TRBV20-1 with TRBJ2-1; 10 bases fit TRBD2. The CDR3 sequence is 17 residues long. The junction had 10 bases not matched to a gene; V was cut back by 5 bases and J by 0 bases. Germline V lookup: CDR1 DFQATT, CDR2 SNEGSKA (reference sequence). CDR3 DNA sequence: TGCAGTGCTCCACCGGGACTAGCGTTTAGCTCCTACAATGAGCAGTTCTTC. This sequence encodes CSAPPGLAFSSYNEQFF.

The count of this clonotype is one. The chain employs TRBV5-6 and TRBJ2-5, with D possibly TRBD2 on 6 matching bases. The CDR3 length is 14 residues. Per the germline V gene, CDR1 is SGHDT and CDR2 is YYEEEE. V lost 2 bases to trimming and J lost 5 bases, with 13 bases between them. In DNA, the CDR3 is TGTGCCAGCAGCTTTTCGGGGAGCGGGGAGACCCAGTACTTC. Translating it yields CASSFSGSGETQYF.

The genes are TRBV5-1 and TRBJ2-3; D ambiguous. Trimming cost V 4 bases and J 0 bases, with 3 bases left between them. Germline CDR1 and CDR2: SGHRS and YFSETQ. This CDR3 region has 12 residues. DNA of the CDR3: TGCGCCAGCAGCCGAAGCACAGATACGCAGTATTTT. Protein: CASSRSTDTQYF. Filled out from reference TRBV5-1 and TRBJ2-3, the complete variable domain reads KAGVTQTPRYLIKTRGQQVTLSCSPISGHRSVSWYQQTPGQGLQFLFEYFSETQRNKGNFPGRFSGRQFSNSRSEMNVSTLELGDSALYLCASSRSTDTQYFGPGTRLTVL.